Only a few counts were recorded for the clone carrying this T cell receptor beta chain. Antigen unknown. The data belong to a study of early T cells in non-severe SARS-CoV-2 infection. Looking at the study overall: The authors sequenced bulk RNA from unsorted whole blood, leaving chains unpaired.

Germline assignment: CDR1 SQVTM and CDR2 ANQGSEA. This CDR3 has 13 residues. V was cut by 4 bases and J by 4 bases, with 11 bases left in between. Study-wide findings and caveats: In VDJdb matching, anti-spike CD8 responses were favored while private and CD4 specificities went missing.

Researchers attached unique molecular identifiers to individual cDNA molecules. Using its own MiXCR run on the 5' RACE reads, TCRdb lists one record per CDR3 protein. Of about 50,000 distinct CDR3 sequences detected, around 13% appear once; the ten largest clones hold 10%. The TCR comes from an adult who was a healthcare worker with PCR-confirmed SARS-CoV-2 infection or an uninfected control (not recorded which). The chain combines TRBV29-1 with TRBJ2-1; no definite D call. The sequenced sample consisted of whole blood. This chain's CDR3 is CSVGGDGYNEQFF. CDR3 coding DNA: TGCAGCGTTGGAGGTGACGGTTACAATGAGCAGTTCTTC.